These 11 T cell receptor beta chains were sequenced from one sample in a study of blood T cell repertoires in COVID-19. Sequencing used immunoSEQ multiplex PCR; TCRdb keeps in-frame clones, though not all of them. There are 250,000 to 350,000 clones in the sample; around 90% occur only once, and about 1.7% lies in the top ten. Sequencing used PBMCs or T cells enriched from blood (not recorded which). These receptors came from a young woman with acute COVID-19.

The chain's CDR3 is CASRQATANYGYTF. For the CDR3, the DNA is TGTGCCAGTAGACAGGCAACAGCTAACTATGGCTACACCTTC. This sequence joins TRBV19 and TRBJ1-2, with a possible D match to TRBD1 (5 bases). The CDR3 totals 14 residues. V dropped 6 bases and J dropped 0 bases, with 11 bases sitting between them. The germline CDR1 and CDR2 sequences are LNHDA and SQIVND (reference sequence).

The chain is built from TRBV7-6 and TRBJ2-5; no definite D call. V lost 6 bases and J 5 bases, leaving 19 bases between the germline ends. There are 15 residues in the CDR3. The germline CDR1 and CDR2 sequences are SGHVS and FNYEAQ. The CDR3 region has the DNA TGTGCCAGCAGTTCGATCCCCCTCGCGTTGGAGACCCAGTACTTC. Translated, it gives CASSSIPLALETQYF.

The CDR3 is CASSARLAGIYEQYF. As DNA, the CDR3 is TGTGCCAGCAGTGCCCGACTAGCGGGCATCTACGAGCAGTACTTC. The V call is TRBV6-2 or TRBV6-3, the J call TRBJ2-7, with 10 bases identical to TRBD2. The CDR3 loop spans 15 amino acids. V trimming: 5 bases; J trimming: 3 bases; junction bases outside the gene matches: 7. The germline gives CDR1 MNHEY, CDR2 SVGEGT.

This clone was recorded only once. The rearrangement links TRBV6-2 or TRBV6-3 to TRBJ2-1; 13 bases are shared with TRBD2. In germline, CDR1 is MNHEY, CDR2 SVGEGT. Trimming removed 4 bases from V and 10 bases from J; junction bases left unmatched: 10. This CDR3 comprises 16 residues. CDR3 amino acids: CASSFRGGTSGMEQFF. The CDR3 nucleotides are TGTGCCAGCAGTTTCAGAGGGGGGACTAGCGGGATGGAGCAGTTCTTC.

The chain links TRBV29-1 to TRBJ2-3; perhaps TRBD2 as D (5 bases). The germline V gene encodes CDR1 SQVTM and CDR2 ANQGSEA. This CDR3 region has 14 residues. Trimming stripped 4 bases from V and 1 base from J, with 12 bases between. Here the CDR3 reads CSVATSYRTDTQYF. Here the CDR3 DNA reads TGCAGCGTTGCAACTAGTTACCGCACAGATACGCAGTATTTT.

The genes are TRBV11-2 and TRBJ2-1; TRBD2 agrees at 12 bases. V shed 0 bases, J shed 5 bases, and the junction held 2 bases outside the gene matches. Germline values: CDR1 SGHAT, CDR2 FQNNGV. The CDR3 has 16 amino acids. The chain's CDR3 is CASSLELAGGNNEQFF. The CDR3 DNA is TGTGCCAGCAGCTTAGAACTAGCGGGAGGAAACAATGAGCAGTTCTTC.

The chain combines TRBV7-9 with TRBJ2-7; TRBD2 matches 11 bases. Germline-derived CDR1 and CDR2 are SEHNR and FQNEAQ (reference sequence). The CDR3 runs 16 residues. The J segment lost 3 bases and the V segment lost 4 bases, leaving 8 bases of the junction unmatched. In DNA, the CDR3 is TGTGCCAGCAGCTCGACCGGGACTAGCGGAAACTACGAGCAGTACTTC. Amino acid sequence: CASSSTGTSGNYEQYF.

The J gene is TRBJ2-4, the V gene TRBV7-8; TRBD2 aligns across 8 bases. V lost 4 bases, J lost 1 base, and 12 bases stayed unmatched. Germline V gene sequence: CDR1 SGHVS, CDR2 FQNEAQ. The CDR3 runs to 18 residues. CDR3 nucleotide sequence: TGTGCCAGCAGCTCTAGAGGGGCGGGGGGCGCGGCCAAAAACATTCAGTACTTC. Its translation: CASSSRGAGGAAKNIQYF.

The chain combines TRBV28 with TRBJ2-4; TRBD1 agrees at 12 bases. V lost 7 bases, J lost 5 bases, and 9 bases stayed unmatched. This CDR3 is 16 amino acids long. Germline CDR1 MDHEN, CDR2 SYDVKM. In DNA form, the CDR3 reads TGTGCCAGCATAGGGAGGGACAGGGGGCGTCAAAACATTCAGTACTTC. This sequence encodes CASIGRDRGRQNIQYF.

The chain recombines TRBV18 with TRBJ1-1; 8 nucleotides line up with TRBD1. CDR3 length equals 15 residues. Trimming removed 4 bases from V and 8 bases from J; junction bases left unmatched: 12. Germline CDR1 KGHSH, CDR2 LQKENI. For the CDR3, the DNA is TGTGCCAGCTCACAAATAGGACAGGGTGCTGGAGAAGCTTTCTTT. Translation: CASSQIGQGAGEAFF. Together with reference TRBV18 and TRBJ1-1, the CDR3 gives the full variable domain: NAGVMQNPRHLVRRRGQEARLRCSPMKGHSHVYWYRQLPEEGLKFMVYLQKENIIDESGMPKERFSAEFPKEGPSILRIQQVVRGDSAAYFCASSQIGQGAGEAFFGQGTRLTVV.

The chain carries TRBV5-4 and TRBJ1-1, with D possibly being TRBD1 (6 bases). This CDR3 spans 15 amino acids. V shed 4 bases and J shed 0 bases, with 13 bases lying between them. CDR1 and CDR2 (germline): SGHNT, YYREEE (reference sequence). DNA of the CDR3: TGTGCCAGCAGCCAGATGACAGGAATGAACACTGAAGCTTTCTTT. Translated: CASSQMTGMNTEAFF.